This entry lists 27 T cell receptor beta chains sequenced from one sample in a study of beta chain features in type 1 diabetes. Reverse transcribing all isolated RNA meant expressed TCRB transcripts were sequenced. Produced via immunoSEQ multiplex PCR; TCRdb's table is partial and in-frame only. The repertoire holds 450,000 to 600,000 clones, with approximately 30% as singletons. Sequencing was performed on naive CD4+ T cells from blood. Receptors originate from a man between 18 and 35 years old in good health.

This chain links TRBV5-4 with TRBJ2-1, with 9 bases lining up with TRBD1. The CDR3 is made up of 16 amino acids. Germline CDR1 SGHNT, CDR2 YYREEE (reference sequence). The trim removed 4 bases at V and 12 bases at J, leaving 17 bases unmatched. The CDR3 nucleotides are TGTGCCAGCAGCGGCGCCGGGACAGGGAGATCACGGGGGCAGTTCTTC. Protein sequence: CASSGAGTGRSRGQFF.

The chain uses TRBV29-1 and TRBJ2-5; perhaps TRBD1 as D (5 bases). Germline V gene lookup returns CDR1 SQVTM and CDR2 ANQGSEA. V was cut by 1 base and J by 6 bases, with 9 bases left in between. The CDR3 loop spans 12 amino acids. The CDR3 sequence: CSVEGQSQTQYF. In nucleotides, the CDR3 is TGCAGCGTTGAAGGACAGAGCCAGACCCAGTACTTC.

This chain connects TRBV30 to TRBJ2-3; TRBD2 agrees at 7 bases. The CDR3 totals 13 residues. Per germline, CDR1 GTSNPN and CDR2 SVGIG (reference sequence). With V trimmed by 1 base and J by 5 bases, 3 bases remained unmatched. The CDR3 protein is CAWSGGSIDTQYF. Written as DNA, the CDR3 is TGTGCCTGGAGTGGCGGGAGTATAGATACGCAGTATTTT.

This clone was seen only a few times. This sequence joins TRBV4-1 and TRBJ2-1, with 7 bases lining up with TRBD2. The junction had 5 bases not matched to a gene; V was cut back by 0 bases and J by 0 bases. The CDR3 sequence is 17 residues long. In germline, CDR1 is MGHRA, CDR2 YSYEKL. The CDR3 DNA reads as TGCGCCAGCAGCCAAGATCCAGCGGGAAGCTCCTACAATGAGCAGTTCTTC. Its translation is CASSQDPAGSSYNEQFF.

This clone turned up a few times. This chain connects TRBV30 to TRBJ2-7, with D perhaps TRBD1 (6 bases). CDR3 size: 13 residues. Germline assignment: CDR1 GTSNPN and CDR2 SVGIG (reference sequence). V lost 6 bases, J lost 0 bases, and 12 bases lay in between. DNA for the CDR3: TGTGCCTGCCTGACAGGAAGCTCCTACGAGCAGTACTTC. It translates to CACLTGSSYEQYF.

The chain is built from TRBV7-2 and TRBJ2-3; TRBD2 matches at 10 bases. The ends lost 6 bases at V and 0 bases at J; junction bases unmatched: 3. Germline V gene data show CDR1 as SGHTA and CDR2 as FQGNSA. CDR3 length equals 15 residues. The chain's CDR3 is CASRRAGGSTDTQYF. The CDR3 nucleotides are TGTGCCAGCAGAAGAGCGGGAGGGAGCACAGATACGCAGTATTTT.

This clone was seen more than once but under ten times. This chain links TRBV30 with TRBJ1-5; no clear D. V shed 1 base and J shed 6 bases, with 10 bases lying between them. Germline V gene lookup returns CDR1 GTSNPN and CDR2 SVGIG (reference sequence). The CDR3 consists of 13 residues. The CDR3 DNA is TGTGCCTGGAGTGCCGACCGGTCTCAGCCCCAGCATTTT. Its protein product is CAWSADRSQPQHF.

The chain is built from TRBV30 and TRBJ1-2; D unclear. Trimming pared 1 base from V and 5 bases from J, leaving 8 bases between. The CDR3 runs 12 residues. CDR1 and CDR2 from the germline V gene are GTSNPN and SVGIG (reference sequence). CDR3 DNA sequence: TGTGCCTGGAGTGCCCCACAATATGGCTACACCTTC. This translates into CAWSAPQYGYTF.

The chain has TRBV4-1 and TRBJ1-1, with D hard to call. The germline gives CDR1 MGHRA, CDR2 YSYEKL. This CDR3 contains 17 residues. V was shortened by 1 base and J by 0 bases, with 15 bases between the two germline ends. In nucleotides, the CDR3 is TGCGCCAGCAGCCAAGGGACCGCCTTTCGATTGAACACTGAAGCTTTCTTT. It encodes CASSQGTAFRLNTEAFF.

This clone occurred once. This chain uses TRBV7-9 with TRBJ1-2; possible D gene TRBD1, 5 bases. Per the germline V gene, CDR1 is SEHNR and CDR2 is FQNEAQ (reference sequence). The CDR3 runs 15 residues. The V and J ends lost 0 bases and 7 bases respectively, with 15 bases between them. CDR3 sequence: CASSLAVGRVSGYTF. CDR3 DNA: TGTGCCAGCAGCTTAGCGGTGGGCAGGGTATCTGGCTACACCTTC.

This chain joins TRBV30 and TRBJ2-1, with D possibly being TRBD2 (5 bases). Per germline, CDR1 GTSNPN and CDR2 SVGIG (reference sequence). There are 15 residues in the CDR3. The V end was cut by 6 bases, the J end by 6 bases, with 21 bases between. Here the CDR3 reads CACSSGIIRINEQFF. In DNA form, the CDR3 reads TGTGCCTGCTCCTCGGGGATTATTAGGATCAATGAGCAGTTCTTC.

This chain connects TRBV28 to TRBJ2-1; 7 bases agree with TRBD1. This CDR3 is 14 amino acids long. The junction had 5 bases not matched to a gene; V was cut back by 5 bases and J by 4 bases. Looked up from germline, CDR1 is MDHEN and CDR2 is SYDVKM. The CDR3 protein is CASSPGTAYNEQFF. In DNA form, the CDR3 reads TGTGCCAGCAGTCCCGGGACAGCATACAATGAGCAGTTCTTC.

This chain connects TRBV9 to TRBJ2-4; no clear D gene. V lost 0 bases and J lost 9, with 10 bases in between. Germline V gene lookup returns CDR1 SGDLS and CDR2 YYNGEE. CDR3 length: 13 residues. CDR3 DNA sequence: TGTGCCAGCAGCGTAGAGGAACGAACCATTCAGTACTTC. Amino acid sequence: CASSVEERTIQYF.

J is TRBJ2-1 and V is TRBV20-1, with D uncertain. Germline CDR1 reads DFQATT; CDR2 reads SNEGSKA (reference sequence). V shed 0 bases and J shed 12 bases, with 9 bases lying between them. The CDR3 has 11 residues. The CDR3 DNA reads TGCAGTGCTAGAGACACCCTGGGGCAGTTCTTC. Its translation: CSARDTLGQFF.

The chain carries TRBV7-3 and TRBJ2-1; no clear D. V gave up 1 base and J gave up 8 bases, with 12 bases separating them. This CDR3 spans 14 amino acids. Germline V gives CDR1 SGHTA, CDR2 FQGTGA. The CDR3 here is CASSLRAARDEQFF. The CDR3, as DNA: TGTGCCAGCAGCTTAAGGGCGGCCCGGGATGAGCAGTTCTTC.

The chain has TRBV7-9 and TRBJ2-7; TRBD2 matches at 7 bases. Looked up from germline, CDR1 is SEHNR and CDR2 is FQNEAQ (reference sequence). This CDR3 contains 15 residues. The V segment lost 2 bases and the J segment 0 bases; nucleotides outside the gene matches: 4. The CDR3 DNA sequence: TGTGCCAGCAGCTTAATGCGGGGGATCTCCTACGAGCAGTACTTC. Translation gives CASSLMRGISYEQYF.

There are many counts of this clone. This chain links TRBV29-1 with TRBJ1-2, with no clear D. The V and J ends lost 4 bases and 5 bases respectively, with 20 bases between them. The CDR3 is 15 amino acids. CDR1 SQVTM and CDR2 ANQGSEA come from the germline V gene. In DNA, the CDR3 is TGCAGCGTTGCCGGTTACCGGGAGACCTCATATGGCTACACCTTC. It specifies CSVAGYRETSYGYTF.

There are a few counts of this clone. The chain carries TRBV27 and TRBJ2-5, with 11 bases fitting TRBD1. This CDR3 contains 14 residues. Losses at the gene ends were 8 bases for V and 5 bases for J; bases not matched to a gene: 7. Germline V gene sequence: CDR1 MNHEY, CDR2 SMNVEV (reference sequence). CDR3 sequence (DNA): TGTGCCAGCGGGCGGACAGGGGGCGTGGAGACCCAGTACTTC. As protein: CASGRTGGVETQYF.

CDR3 in DNA: TGCGCCAGCAGCCCGCTAGCGGGAGGGTTGACAGATACGCAGTATTTT. This encodes CASSPLAGGLTDTQYF. This chain connects TRBV5-1 to TRBJ2-3; 12 nucleotides agree with TRBD2. This CDR3 is 16 amino acids long. CDR1 is SGHRS and CDR2 is YFSETQ in the germline V gene. Losses at the gene ends were 4 bases for V and 3 bases for J; bases not matched to a gene: 6.

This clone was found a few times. The CDR3, as DNA: TGCAGCGTCACCCAAGCGGGGGGGACCTACGAGCAGTACTTC. As protein: CSVTQAGGTYEQYF. The V gene is TRBV29-1, the J gene TRBJ2-7, with 10 bases that match TRBD2. J gave up 2 bases and V 6 bases, and 7 bases lay outside the gene matches. Looked up from germline, CDR1 is SQVTM and CDR2 is ANQGSEA. This CDR3 contains 14 residues.

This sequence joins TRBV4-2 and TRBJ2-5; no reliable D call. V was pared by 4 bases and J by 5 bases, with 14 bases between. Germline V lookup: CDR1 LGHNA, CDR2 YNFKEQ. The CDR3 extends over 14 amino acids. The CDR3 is CASSPRAGPETQYF. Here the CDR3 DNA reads TGTGCCAGCAGCCCAAGGGCAGGTCCGGAGACCCAGTACTTC.

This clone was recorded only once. The CDR3 region is CASSYQQSTDTQYF. Written as DNA, the CDR3 is TGTGCCAGCAGTTACCAACAGAGCACAGATACGCAGTATTTT. The V call is TRBV6-5, the J call TRBJ2-3; unclear D gene. Trimming left V 2 bases short and J 0 bases short, with 6 bases between. Germline CDR1 is MNHEY and CDR2 is SVGAGI. The CDR3 spans 14 residues.

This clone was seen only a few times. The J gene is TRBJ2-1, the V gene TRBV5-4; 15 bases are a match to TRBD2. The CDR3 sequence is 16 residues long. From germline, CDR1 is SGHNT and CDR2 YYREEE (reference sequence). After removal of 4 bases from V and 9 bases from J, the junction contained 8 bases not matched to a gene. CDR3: CASSTGTSGRIGEQFF. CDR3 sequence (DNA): TGTGCCAGCAGCACTGGGACTAGCGGGAGGATCGGTGAGCAGTTCTTC.

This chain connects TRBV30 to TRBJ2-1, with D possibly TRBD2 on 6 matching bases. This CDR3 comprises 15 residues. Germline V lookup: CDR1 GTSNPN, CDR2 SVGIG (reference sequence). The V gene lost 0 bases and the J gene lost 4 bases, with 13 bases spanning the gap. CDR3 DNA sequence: TGTGCCTGGAGTGTACTTGGGACTGGTTACAATGAGCAGTTCTTC. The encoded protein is CAWSVLGTGYNEQFF. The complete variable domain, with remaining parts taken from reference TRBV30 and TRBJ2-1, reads SQTIHQWPATLVQPVGSPLSLECTVEGTSNPNLYWYRQAAGRGLQLLFYSVGIGQISSEVPQNLSASRPQDRQFILSSKKLLLSDSGFYLCAWSVLGTGYNEQFFGPGTRLTVL.

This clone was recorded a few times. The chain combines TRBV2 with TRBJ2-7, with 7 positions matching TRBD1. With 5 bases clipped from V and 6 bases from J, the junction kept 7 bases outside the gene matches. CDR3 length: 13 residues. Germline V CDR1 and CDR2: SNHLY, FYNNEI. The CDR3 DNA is TGTGCCAGCAGTAAAGGGACAGACGTCGAGCAGTACTTC. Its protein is CASSKGTDVEQYF.

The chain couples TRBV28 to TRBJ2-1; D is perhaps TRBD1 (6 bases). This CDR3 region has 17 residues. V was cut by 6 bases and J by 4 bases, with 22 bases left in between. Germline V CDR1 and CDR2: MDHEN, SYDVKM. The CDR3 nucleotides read TGTGCCAGCAGCCCTCCCCAAGGGGGTTCCCCTTACAATGAGCAGTTCTTC. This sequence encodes CASSPPQGGSPYNEQFF. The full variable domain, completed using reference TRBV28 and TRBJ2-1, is DVKVTQSSRYLVKRTGEKVFLECVQDMDHENMFWYRQDPGLGLRLIYFSYDVKMKEKGDIPEGYSVSREKKERFSLILESASTNQTSMYLCASSPPQGGSPYNEQFFGPGTRLTVL.

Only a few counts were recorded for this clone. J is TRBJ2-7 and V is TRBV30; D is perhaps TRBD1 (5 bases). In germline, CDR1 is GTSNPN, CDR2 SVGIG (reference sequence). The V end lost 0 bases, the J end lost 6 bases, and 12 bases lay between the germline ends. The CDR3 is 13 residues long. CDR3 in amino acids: CAWSVRQGSEQYF. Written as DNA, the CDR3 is TGTGCCTGGAGTGTACGGCAGGGCTCCGAGCAGTACTTC.